Presented here are 7 T cell receptor beta chains from one specimen sequenced in a study of siplizumab effects on memory and regulatory T cells (dated by TCRdb to the late 2010s). Libraries came from the immunoSEQ multiplex PCR assay. TCRdb mirrors the immuneACCESS table, restricted to in-frame sequences. Some clones are absent from its copies; in checked studies, under half trace to an unresolved V gene, and the reason for the others is unknown. The sample contains about 110,000 clones, approximately 90% of them found a single time. 0.6% to 0.8% of the sample lies in the top ten. Sequenced material: Tregs sorted from blood. The receptor source for this set is a human donor in good health.

In DNA, the CDR3 is TGTGCCAGCAGTTACTCAAGCTCTGAAGCTTTCTTT. It yields the protein CASSYSSSEAFF. The chain carries TRBV6-5 and TRBJ1-1, with no clear D. V dropped 0 bases and J dropped 6 bases, with 5 bases sitting between them. CDR3 length equals 12 residues. Germline V lookup: CDR1 MNHEY, CDR2 SVGAGI.

The CDR3 coding sequence is TGTGCCAGCAGTGAAGGTCCGGTCGGGGGCAGACTGTTTTTT. This sequence encodes CASSEGPVGGRLFF. The chain couples TRBV6-1 to TRBJ1-4, with TRBD1 as a possible D gene (6 bases). V dropped 1 base and J dropped 13 bases, with 16 bases sitting between them. The germline CDR1 and CDR2 sequences are MNHNS and SASEGT. This CDR3 has 14 amino acids.

The rearrangement links TRBV5-1 to TRBJ2-4; 12 bases map to TRBD1. CDR1 SGHRS and CDR2 YFSETQ come from the germline V gene. The CDR3 extends over 16 amino acids. Unmatched junction bases numbered 11, after V lost 8 bases and J lost 5 bases. The CDR3 nucleotides are TGCGCCAGTACCGGGACAGGGGGCGTGGGAGAAAACATTCAGTACTTC. It translates to CASTGTGGVGENIQYF. The full variable domain, its missing parts supplied by reference TRBV5-1 and TRBJ2-4, is KAGVTQTPRYLIKTRGQQVTLSCSPISGHRSVSWYQQTPGQGLQFLFEYFSETQRNKGNFPGRFSGRQFSNSRSEMNVSTLELGDSALYLCASTGTGGVGENIQYFGAGTRLSVL.

V is TRBV9 and J is TRBJ2-5; TRBD2 aligns across 8 bases. The CDR3 is 15 amino acids. Unmatched junction bases numbered 1, after V lost 0 bases and J lost 0 bases. In germline, CDR1 is SGDLS, CDR2 YYNGEE. The CDR3 nucleotides read TGTGCCAGCAGCGTAGGAGCGGGGGACCAAGAGACCCAGTACTTC. The encoded protein is CASSVGAGDQETQYF.

The chain combines TRBV29-1 with TRBJ1-2, with D maybe TRBD1 (5 bases). V gave up 5 bases and J gave up 6 bases, with 13 bases separating them. CDR1 and CDR2 (germline): SQVTM, ANQGSEA. The CDR3 length is 12 residues. CDR3 residues: CSVRRAVHGYTF. CDR3 bases: TGCAGCGTTCGCAGGGCGGTTCATGGCTACACCTTC.

V gene TRBV10-3 combines with J gene TRBJ2-7; the D gene could be TRBD1 or TRBD2 (6 bases each). V was shortened by 0 bases and J by 9 bases, with 9 bases between the two germline ends. Germline V lookup: CDR1 ENHRY, CDR2 SYGVKD. The CDR3 covers 12 residues. CDR3 sequence: CAISESGGGQYF. The CDR3, as DNA: TGTGCCATCAGTGAGTCGGGGGGCGGGCAGTACTTC.

The chain uses TRBV6-6 and TRBJ1-1; possibly TRBD1 for D (5 bases). The germline V gene has CDR1 MNHNY and CDR2 SVGAGI (reference sequence). The CDR3 has 11 amino acids. V lost 4 bases, J lost 10 bases, and 10 bases lay in between. The CDR3 coding sequence is TGTGCCAGCAGTTCCAGGGAGCGAGCTTTCTTT. It specifies CASSSRERAFF.